The present T cell receptor (beta chain) was sequenced within a study of blood T cell repertoires in COVID-19. This clone was observed once. Original processing notes: Using reference gene primer amplification, nucleated cell counts were estimated. Clones were read by immunoSEQ multiplex PCR, and TCRdb kept only the in-frame ones, dropping some. The DNA was the basis for D and trimming; V, J and clone size are from that table. This sample carries 320,000 or so clones, about nine tenths of them seen once, and the ten largest clones take approximately 5.2%. CDR1 and CDR2 (germline): MNHEY, SVGAGI. The CDR3 extends over 14 amino acids. Trimming pared 0 bases from V and 7 bases from J, leaving 12 bases between. Cohorts were assigned according to the clinical history that participants reported. Donors in Cohort 3 counted as recovered after two negative PCRs, clearance, or symptom resolution.

Sequenced material: PBMCs or T cells enriched from blood (not recorded which). This sequence joins TRBV6-5 and TRBJ1-1, with D unresolved. This TCR came from a man aged 55 to 70 who had recovered from COVID-19. The CDR3 protein is CASSYSRRDFEAFF. The CDR3, as DNA: TGTGCCAGCAGTTACTCGAGGAGGGATTTTGAAGCTTTCTTT.